A selection of T cell receptor beta chains follows, all from one sample in a study of blood T cell repertoires in COVID-19. Generated by immunoSEQ multiplex PCR, the TCRdb table keeps only in-frame clones and is missing some. The sample shows approximately 260,000 clones, approximately 86% of them seen only once. Sequenced sample: peripheral blood. The origin of the receptors is a man between 18 and 35 years old with active or convalescent COVID-19. Both conserved end residues are part of each CDR3. D genes are given only for firm matches. The size entry is marked missing in some rows and otherwise reads once, few, many or a size class.

V gene	CDR3 length	J gene	D gene	clone size	CDR3 protein	CDR3 DNA
TRBV28	12	TRBJ1-2	NA	NA	CASRNSGYGYTF	TGTGCCAGCAGAAATTCCGGCTATGGCTACACCTTC
TRBV11-3	17	TRBJ2-7	TRBD1	NA	CASSLDIGAGQGYEQYF	TGTGCCAGCAGCTTAGATATCGGTGCAGGACAGGGCTACGAGCAGTACTTC
TRBV2	12	TRBJ1-1	NA	few	CASSQENTEAFF	TGTGCCAGCAGCCAGGAGAACACTGAAGCTTTCTTT
TRBV7-6	20	TRBJ1-5	NA	NA	CASSSLDRFHITPCNQPQHF	TGTGCCAGCAGCTCGCTAGACAGGTTCCACATTACTCCATGCAATCAGCCCCAGCATTTT
TRBV3-1/TRBV3-2	14	TRBJ1-6	TRBD1	NA	CASKTGQFNSPLHF	TGTGCCAGCAAGACGGGACAGTTTAATTCACCCCTCCACTTT
TRBV5-1	16	TRBJ2-3	TRBD2	NA	CASMASGYVGTDTQYF	TGCGCCAGCATGGCTAGCGGGTACGTCGGCACAGATACGCAGTATTTT
TRBV4-1	12	TRBJ1-1	NA	NA	CASSQVNTEAFF	TGCGCCAGCAGCCAAGTAAACACTGAAGCTTTCTTT
TRBV19	14	TRBJ1-1	NA	once	CASRLTGLGTEAFF	TGTGCCAGTAGACTGACAGGCTTGGGTACTGAAGCTTTCTTT
TRBV9	13	TRBJ2-2	NA	NA	CASSPREAGELFF	TGTGCCAGCAGCCCCCGCGAGGCCGGGGAGCTGTTTTTT
TRBV5-1	15	TRBJ2-5	TRBD1	NA	CASSLNSGTEETQYF	TGCGCCAGCAGCTTGAACTCCGGGACAGAAGAGACCCAGTACTTC
TRBV6-5	13	TRBJ2-2	NA	NA	CASSFQGNGELFF	TGTGCCAGCAGTTTCCAGGGGAACGGGGAGCTGTTTTTT
TRBV19	17	TRBJ1-5	NA	once	CASSIHQAGYSNQPQHF	TGTGCCAGTAGTATTCACCAGGCGGGTTATAGCAATCAGCCCCAGCATTTT